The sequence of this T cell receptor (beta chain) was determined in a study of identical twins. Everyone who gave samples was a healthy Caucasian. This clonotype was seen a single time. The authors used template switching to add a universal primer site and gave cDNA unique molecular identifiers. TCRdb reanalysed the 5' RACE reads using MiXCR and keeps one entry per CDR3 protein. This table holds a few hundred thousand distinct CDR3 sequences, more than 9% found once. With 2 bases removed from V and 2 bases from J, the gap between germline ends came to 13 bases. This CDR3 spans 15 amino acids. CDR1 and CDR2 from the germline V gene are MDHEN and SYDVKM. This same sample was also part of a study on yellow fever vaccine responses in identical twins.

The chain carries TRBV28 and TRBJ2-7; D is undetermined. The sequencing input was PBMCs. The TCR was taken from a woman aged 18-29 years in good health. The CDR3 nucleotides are TGTGCCAGCAGTTTAGGGCAGATTGCCACCTACGAGCAGTACTTC. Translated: CASSLGQIATYEQYF.